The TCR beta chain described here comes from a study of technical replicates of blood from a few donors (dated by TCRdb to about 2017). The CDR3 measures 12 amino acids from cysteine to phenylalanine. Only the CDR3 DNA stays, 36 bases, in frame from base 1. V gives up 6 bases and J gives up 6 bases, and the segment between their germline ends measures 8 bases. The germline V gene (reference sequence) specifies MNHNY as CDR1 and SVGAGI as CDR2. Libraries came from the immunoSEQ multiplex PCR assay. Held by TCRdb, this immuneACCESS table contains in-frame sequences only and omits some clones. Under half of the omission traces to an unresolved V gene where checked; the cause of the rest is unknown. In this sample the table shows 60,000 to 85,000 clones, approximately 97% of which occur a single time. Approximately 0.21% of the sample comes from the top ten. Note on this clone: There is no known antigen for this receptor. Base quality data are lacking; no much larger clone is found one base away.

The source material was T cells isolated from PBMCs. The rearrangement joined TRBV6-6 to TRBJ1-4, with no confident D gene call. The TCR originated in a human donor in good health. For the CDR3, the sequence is CASSGVHEKLFF. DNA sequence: TGTGCCAGCAGCGGGGTCCATGAAAAACTGTTTTTT.